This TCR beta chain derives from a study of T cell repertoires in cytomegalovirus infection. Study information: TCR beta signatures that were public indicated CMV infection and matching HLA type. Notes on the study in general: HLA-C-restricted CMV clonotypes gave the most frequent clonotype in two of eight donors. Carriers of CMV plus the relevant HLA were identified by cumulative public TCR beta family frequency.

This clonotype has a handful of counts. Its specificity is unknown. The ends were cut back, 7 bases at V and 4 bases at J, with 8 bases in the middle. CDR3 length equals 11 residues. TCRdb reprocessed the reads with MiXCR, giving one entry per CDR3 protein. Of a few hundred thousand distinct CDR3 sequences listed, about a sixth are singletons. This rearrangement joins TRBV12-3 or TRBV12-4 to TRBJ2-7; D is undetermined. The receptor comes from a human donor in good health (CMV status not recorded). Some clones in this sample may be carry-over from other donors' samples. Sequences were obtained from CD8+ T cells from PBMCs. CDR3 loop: CASTMGYEQYF. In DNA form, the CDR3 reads TGTGCCAGCACCATGGGGTACGAGCAGTACTTC.